A selection of T cell receptor beta chains follows, all from one sample in a study of blood T cell repertoires in COVID-19. Assay: immunoSEQ multiplex PCR; the TCRdb copy retains only in-frame clones and omits some. The repertoire includes approximately 280,000 clones, around nine tenths of them detected once, and approximately 5.7% sits in the top ten. Sequenced input: PBMCs or T cells enriched from blood (not recorded which). These receptors came from a woman in her thirties or forties who had recovered from COVID-19. Each CDR3 is given with its conserved first and last residue. The D gene is left open where the match is weak. Expanded clones get a size class; other rows say once, few or many, or leave the size out.

D	V	size	J	length	CDR3	DNA
.	TRBV10-3	.	TRBJ2-1	13	CAISSTSFNEQFF	TGTGCCATCAGCTCGACTAGTTTCAATGAGCAGTTCTTC
TRBD2	TRBV7-9	.	TRBJ2-5	18	CASSPLPGLAGIQETQYF	TGTGCCAGCAGTCCCCTCCCGGGACTAGCGGGGATCCAAGAGACCCAGTACTTC
.	TRBV18	.	TRBJ2-4	13	CASSPPLTDIQYF	TGTGCCAGCTCACCACCGCTCACTGACATTCAGTACTTC
TRBD2	TRBV11-3	.	TRBJ2-2	17	CASSLGGGREGTGELFF	TGTGCCAGCAGCTTAGGGGGCGGGAGAGAAGGCACCGGGGAGCTGTTTTTT
.	TRBV4-1	.	TRBJ2-5	15	CASSQVEGLVETQYF	TGCGCCAGCAGCCAAGTGGAGGGGCTGGTAGAGACCCAGTACTTC
TRBD2	TRBV7-2	.	TRBJ2-1	13	CASSVNSGREQFF	TGTGCCAGCAGCGTAAATAGCGGGAGGGAGCAGTTCTTC
TRBD2	TRBV5-4	.	TRBJ2-5	14	CASSRLAKQETQYF	TGTGCCAGCAGCCGACTAGCGAAACAAGAGACCCAGTACTTC
TRBD1	TRBV30	.	TRBJ1-3	15	CAWGQGALSGNTIYF	TGTGCCTGGGGACAGGGGGCCCTCTCTGGAAACACCATATATTTT
.	TRBV4-3	.	TRBJ1-4	15	CASSQEGLGGEKLFF	TGCGCCAGCAGCCAAGAAGGTCTAGGCGGTGAAAAACTGTTTTTT
.	TRBV9	.	TRBJ2-4	15	CASSVRGTEGNIQYF	TGTGCCAGCAGCGTAAGGGGAACGGAAGGTAACATTCAGTACTTC
.	TRBV7-9	.	TRBJ2-3	14	CASSYDQGGDTQYF	TGTGCCAGCAGCTACGATCAGGGGGGCGATACGCAGTATTTT
.	TRBV9	.	TRBJ2-1	13	CASSVTSYNEQFF	TGTGCCAGCAGCGTCACTTCCTACAATGAGCAGTTCTTC
.	TRBV28	.	TRBJ1-4	14	CASSLPVLNEKLFF	TGTGCCAGCAGTCTACCGGTCCTAAATGAAAAACTGTTTTTT
TRBD2	TRBV18	once	TRBJ2-1	16	CASSPPGTSGHNEQFF	TGTGCCAGCTCACCACCTGGGACTAGCGGACACAATGAGCAGTTCTTC
TRBD1	TRBV29-1	.	TRBJ2-5	14	CSFAEKTGGETQYF	TGCAGCTTCGCCGAAAAGACAGGGGGAGAGACCCAGTACTTC